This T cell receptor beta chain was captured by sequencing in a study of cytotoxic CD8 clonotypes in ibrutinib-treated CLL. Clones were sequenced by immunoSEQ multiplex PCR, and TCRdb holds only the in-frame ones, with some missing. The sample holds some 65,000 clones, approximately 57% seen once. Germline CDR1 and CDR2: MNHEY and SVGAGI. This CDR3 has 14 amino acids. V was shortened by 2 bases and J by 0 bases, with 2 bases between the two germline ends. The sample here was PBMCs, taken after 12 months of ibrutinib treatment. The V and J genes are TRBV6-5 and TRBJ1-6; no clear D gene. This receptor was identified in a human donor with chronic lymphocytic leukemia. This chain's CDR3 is CASSYSSYNSPLHF. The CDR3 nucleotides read TGTGCCAGCAGTTACAGCTCCTATAATTCACCCCTCCACTTT.